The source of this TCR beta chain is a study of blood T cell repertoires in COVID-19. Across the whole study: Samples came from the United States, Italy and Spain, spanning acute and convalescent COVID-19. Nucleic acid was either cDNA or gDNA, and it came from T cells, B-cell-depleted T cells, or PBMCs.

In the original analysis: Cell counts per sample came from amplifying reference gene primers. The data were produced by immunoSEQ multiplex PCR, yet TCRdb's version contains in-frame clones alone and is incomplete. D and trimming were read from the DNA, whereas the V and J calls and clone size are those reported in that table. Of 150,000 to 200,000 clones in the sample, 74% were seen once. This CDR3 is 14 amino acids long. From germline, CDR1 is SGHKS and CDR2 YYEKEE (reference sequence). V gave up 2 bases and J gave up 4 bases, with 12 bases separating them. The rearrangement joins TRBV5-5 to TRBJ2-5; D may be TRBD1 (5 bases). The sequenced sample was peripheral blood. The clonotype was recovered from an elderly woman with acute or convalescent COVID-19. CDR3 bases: TGTGCCAGCAGCTTCCTAGACAGCCGAGAGACCCAGTACTTC. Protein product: CASSFLDSRETQYF.